These 16 T cell receptor beta chains came from one sample sequenced in a study of shared clonotypes between healthy human individuals. Method: immunoSEQ multiplex PCR; TCRdb's copy keeps in-frame clones and lacks some. The table includes approximately 2.5 million clones, 85% to 95% detected once. The sequenced sample was naive CD4+ T cells sorted from blood. Subset indicated: CD45RA+ positively selected. The receptors stem from a man younger than 35 in good health.

Note on this clone: Other DNA sequences from this sample encode an identical CDR3 as well. The chain couples TRBV9 to TRBJ2-3; D is undetermined. Germline CDR1 is SGDLS and CDR2 is YYNGEE. Trimming left V 0 bases short and J 0 bases short, with 11 bases between. This CDR3 comprises 16 residues. Written as DNA, the CDR3 is TGTGCCAGCAGCGTAGGCGGCAGCCTCAGCACAGATACGCAGTATTTT. Its protein is CASSVGGSLSTDTQYF.

This chain joins TRBV13 and TRBJ2-7; D could derive from TRBD1 or TRBD2 (5 bases each). This CDR3 has 17 residues. The ends were cut back, 0 bases at V and 5 bases at J, with 20 bases in the middle. The germline CDR1 and CDR2 sequences are PRHDT and FYEKMQ (reference sequence). The CDR3 spells CASSLGAGARIRDEQYF. In DNA, the CDR3 is TGTGCCAGCAGCTTAGGGGCCGGGGCACGCATTCGGGACGAGCAGTACTTC.

The V and J genes are TRBV11-3 and TRBJ2-7; the D gene is possibly TRBD1 (6 bases). Trimming took 4 bases from V and 0 from J, leaving 25 bases between them. The germline gives CDR1 SGHNT, CDR2 YENEEA. This CDR3 has 19 amino acids. The CDR3 is CASSSYPWLCGQCSYEQYF. The CDR3 DNA reads TGTGCCAGCAGCTCTTACCCCTGGCTTTGCGGACAGTGCTCCTACGAGCAGTACTTC.

The table lists this clone with a few counts. The gene calls are TRBV19 and TRBJ1-1, with D unresolved. The CDR3 runs to 14 residues. The V end was cut by 7 bases, the J end by 1 base, with 13 bases between. The germline gives CDR1 LNHDA, CDR2 SQIVND (reference sequence). The CDR3 sequence: CASINPWANTEAFF. The CDR3 region has the DNA TGTGCCAGTATCAACCCATGGGCGAACACTGAAGCTTTCTTT.

As concerns this clone: Other DNA sequences from this sample encode an identical CDR3 as well. As DNA, the CDR3 is TGCGCCAGCAGCCTGGGACTGAGTAGCAATCAGCCCCAGCATTTT. Encoded protein: CASSLGLSSNQPQHF. This sequence joins TRBV5-1 and TRBJ1-5; tentative D call: TRBD1 (5 bases). The CDR3 contains 15 residues. V was cut by 4 bases and J by 0 bases, with 11 bases left in between. The V gene's germline CDR1 is SGHRS and CDR2 YFSETQ.

The chain recombines TRBV28 with TRBJ2-7, with D possibly being TRBD1 (5 bases). CDR1 and CDR2 (germline): MDHEN, SYDVKM. V lost 6 bases and J lost 2, with 14 bases in between. This CDR3 is built from 14 residues. The CDR3 reads CASRPQGSPYEQYF. CDR3 nucleotide sequence: TGTGCCAGCAGGCCCCAGGGAAGTCCCTACGAGCAGTACTTC.

This chain links TRBV10-3 with TRBJ2-5; TRBD1 is a possible D gene (6 bases). The CDR3 sequence is 16 residues long. The V gene's germline CDR1 is ENHRY and CDR2 SYGVKD. The V gene lost 0 bases and the J gene lost 5 bases, with 16 bases spanning the gap. In DNA form, the CDR3 reads TGTGCCATCAGTGAGTCGGCAGGGGCAAGGCACGAGACCCAGTACTTC. Protein sequence: CAISESAGARHETQYF.

J is TRBJ1-2 and V is TRBV30; TRBD1 aligns across 9 bases. Germline V gene data show CDR1 as GTSNPN and CDR2 as SVGIG (reference sequence). The V and J ends lost 4 bases and 7 bases, in that order; junction bases with no gene match: 7. CDR3 length equals 13 residues. The CDR3 spells CAWIQQGAGGYTF. The CDR3 region has the DNA TGTGCCTGGATTCAACAGGGGGCCGGTGGCTACACCTTC.

V and J are TRBV18 and TRBJ2-7, with D possibly being TRBD1 or TRBD2 (5 bases each). The CDR3 length is 15 residues. The ends were cut back, 1 base at V and 6 bases at J, with 16 bases in the middle. Germline CDR1 reads KGHSH; CDR2 reads LQKENI. The chain's CDR3 is CASSPQGQGPSEQYF. The CDR3 DNA is TGTGCCAGCTCACCACAGGGGCAGGGACCGAGCGAGCAGTACTTC.

The genes are TRBV11-2 and TRBJ2-3, with D possibly called TRBD1 or TRBD2 (5 bases each). CDR1 is SGHAT and CDR2 is FQNNGV in the germline V gene. CDR3 length: 19 amino acids. V lost 5 bases and J 2 bases, leaving 26 bases between the germline ends. The CDR3 DNA reads TGTGCCAGCAGCCGAGGGACGGTTGGACTTCTCGGAGTCACAGATACGCAGTATTTT. Translated: CASSRGTVGLLGVTDTQYF.

The V gene is TRBV5-4, the J gene TRBJ2-5, with TRBD2 matching over 7 bases. V shed 2 bases, J shed 3 bases, and the junction held 7 bases outside the gene matches. Germline CDR1 SGHNT, CDR2 YYREEE (reference sequence). This CDR3 comprises 15 residues. CDR3 loop: CASSLRREGKETQYF. The CDR3 nucleotides are TGTGCCAGCAGCTTACGTAGGGAGGGGAAAGAGACCCAGTACTTC.

To note about this clone: The same CDR3 can be traced to other DNA sequences in this sample. The gene calls are TRBV9 and TRBJ2-2, with 14 bases aligning to TRBD2. Germline V gene data show CDR1 as SGDLS and CDR2 as YYNGEE. The CDR3 runs 16 residues. Unmatched junction bases numbered 4, after V lost 4 bases and J lost 5 bases. The CDR3 DNA reads as TGTGCCAGCAGCCCCAGGACTAGCGGGGGGACCGGGGAGCTGTTTTTT. This codes for CASSPRTSGGTGELFF.

The V call is TRBV7-2, the J call TRBJ2-1, with 10 bases lining up with TRBD2. Germline V gives CDR1 SGHTA, CDR2 FQGNSA. V was pared by 2 bases and J by 4 bases, with 2 bases of the junction left unmatched. The CDR3 is 15 amino acids. CDR3: CASSLLAGAYNEQFF. In DNA form, the CDR3 reads TGTGCCAGCAGCTTACTAGCGGGAGCTTACAATGAGCAGTTCTTC.

The gene calls are TRBV5-6 and TRBJ2-2; a weak D match, TRBD1 (5 bases). V was clipped by 4 bases and J by 4 bases, with 14 bases between them. Germline assignment: CDR1 SGHDT and CDR2 YYEEEE. CDR3 length equals 15 residues. CDR3 DNA: TGTGCCAGCAGCAGGGTAGGGGTTGGCACCGGGGAGCTGTTTTTT. This translates into CASSRVGVGTGELFF. Full variable domain (outside the CDR3, taken from reference TRBV5-6 and TRBJ2-2): DAGVTQSPTHLIKTRGQQVTLRCSPKSGHDTVSWYQQALGQGPQFIFQYYEEEERQRGNFPDRFSGHQFPNYSSELNVNALLLGDSALYLCASSRVGVGTGELFFGEGSRLTVL.

This clone was recorded once. This sequence joins TRBV6-1 and TRBJ2-1; D remains ambiguous. There are 13 residues in the CDR3. The V gene's germline CDR1 is MNHNS and CDR2 SASEGT. V lost 4 bases, J lost 12 bases, and 16 bases lay in between. The CDR3 bases are TGTGCCAGCAGTGTGACCCTCGTTTCCAGGCAGTTCTTC. This sequence encodes CASSVTLVSRQFF.

The chain couples TRBV5-8 to TRBJ2-2; D may correspond to TRBD1 or TRBD2 (6 bases each). V lost 5 bases to trimming and J lost 2 bases, with 13 bases between them. The CDR3 runs to 15 residues. Germline lookup yields CDR1 SGHTS and CDR2 YDEGEE. In DNA, the CDR3 is TGTGCCAGCAGATTTCCGGGGGCAAACACCGGGGAGCTGTTTTTT. As protein: CASRFPGANTGELFF. Looking up the rest from reference TRBV5-8 and TRBJ2-2 gives the full variable domain: EAGVTQSPTHLIKTRGQQATLRCSPISGHTSVYWYQQALGLGLQFLLWYDEGEERNRGNFPPRFSGRQFPNYSSELNVNALELEDSALYLCASRFPGANTGELFFGEGSRLTVL.